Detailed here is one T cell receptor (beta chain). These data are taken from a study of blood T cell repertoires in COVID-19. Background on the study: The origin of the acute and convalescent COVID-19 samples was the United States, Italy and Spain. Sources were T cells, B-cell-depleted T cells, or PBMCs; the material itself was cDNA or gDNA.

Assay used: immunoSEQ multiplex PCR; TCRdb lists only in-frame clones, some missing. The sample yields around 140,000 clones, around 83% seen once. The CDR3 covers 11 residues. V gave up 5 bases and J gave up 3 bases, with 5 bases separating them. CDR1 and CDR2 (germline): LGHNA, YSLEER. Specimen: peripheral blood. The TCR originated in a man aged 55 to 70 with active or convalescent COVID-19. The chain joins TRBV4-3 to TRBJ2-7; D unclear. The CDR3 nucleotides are TGCGCCAGCAGCTCCAACTACGAGCAGTACGTC. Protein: CASSSNYEQYV.